Below, 16 T cell receptor beta chains from the same sample are listed, as sequenced in a study of cytomegalovirus exposure and HLA in healthy donors. The PCR employed 60 Vbeta primers together with 13 Jbeta primers. Clones were read by immunoSEQ multiplex PCR, and TCRdb kept only the in-frame ones, dropping some. The sample includes about 150,000 clones, around four fifths of them seen just once. The sequenced material came from PBMCs. The source of these receptors is a male donor in good health and CMV-seronegative.

The rearrangement uses TRBV18 and TRBJ1-2; TRBD1 agrees at 8 bases. The CDR3 is made up of 15 amino acids. After removal of 2 bases from V and 4 bases from J, the junction contained 6 bases not matched to a gene. Germline assignment: CDR1 KGHSH and CDR2 LQKENI. CDR3 in amino acids: CASSPRPGGSYGYTF. The CDR3 DNA sequence: TGTGCCAGCTCACCAAGGCCAGGGGGCAGCTATGGCTACACCTTC.

The V and J genes are TRBV5-1 and TRBJ2-7, with 9 bases fitting TRBD2. Trimming cost V 1 base and J 4 bases; bases outside gene matches: 3. CDR1 is SGHRS and CDR2 is YFSETQ in the germline V gene. The CDR3 consists of 14 residues. CDR3 loop: CASSLSGGRYEQYF. Here the CDR3 DNA reads TGCGCCAGCAGCTTGAGCGGGGGGCGGTACGAGCAGTACTTC.

J is TRBJ2-2 and V is TRBV5-1; 14 nucleotides match TRBD2. V was clipped by 4 bases and J by 9 bases; unmatched bases: 14. Germline CDR1 reads SGHRS; CDR2 reads YFSETQ. CDR3 length: 18 residues. The CDR3 spells CASSTGLAGEVVGRELFF. The CDR3 DNA is TGCGCCAGCAGCACGGGACTAGCGGGGGAGGTTGTCGGCCGGGAGCTGTTTTTT.

The chain employs TRBV6-1 and TRBJ2-7, with TRBD2 identical over 9 bases. V lost 4 bases to trimming and J lost 2 bases; unmatched junction nucleotides: 6. Germline V gene data show CDR1 as MNHNS and CDR2 as SASEGT. This CDR3 region has 15 residues. The CDR3, as DNA: TGTGCCAGCAGTGGGACTAGCGATTCAACCTACGAGCAGTACTTC. Residues: CASSGTSDSTYEQYF.

The CDR3 sequence: CASSSSGQKNEKLFF. The CDR3 DNA sequence: TGTGCCAGCAGCTCCTCGGGACAGAAAAATGAAAAACTGTTTTTT. The V and J genes are TRBV7-2 and TRBJ1-4, with 7 bases lining up with TRBD1. CDR3 length equals 15 residues. V shed 4 bases and J 5 bases; nucleotides not matched to a gene: 7. The V gene's germline CDR1 is SGHTA and CDR2 FQGNSA.

The chain carries TRBV28 and TRBJ1-1; TRBD1 agrees at 7 bases. Germline CDR1 is MDHEN and CDR2 is SYDVKM. V shed 5 bases, J shed 4 bases, and the junction held 10 bases outside the gene matches. The CDR3 sequence is 15 residues long. The CDR3 DNA follows: TGTGCCAGCAGTGGGGGGACAGCAACGCGCACTGAAGCTTTCTTT. Translation gives CASSGGTATRTEAFF.

The chain combines TRBV18 with TRBJ2-7, with 9 nucleotides matching TRBD2. Germline CDR1 reads KGHSH; CDR2 reads LQKENI. CDR3 size: 15 residues. V dropped 1 base and J dropped 5; count of bases not matched to a gene: 6. CDR3 in amino acids: CASSPLDAGGHEQYF. The DNA of the CDR3 is TGTGCCAGCTCACCACTAGACGCGGGAGGGCACGAGCAGTACTTC. The whole variable domain, remainder taken from reference TRBV18 and TRBJ2-7, is NAGVMQNPRHLVRRRGQEARLRCSPMKGHSHVYWYRQLPEEGLKFMVYLQKENIIDESGMPKERFSAEFPKEGPSILRIQQVVRGDSAAYFCASSPLDAGGHEQYFGPGTRLTVT.

The chain recombines TRBV19 with TRBJ1-5, with D possibly being TRBD1 (6 bases). Trimming stripped 3 bases from V and 3 bases from J, with 9 bases between. In germline, CDR1 is LNHDA, CDR2 SQIVND (reference sequence). This CDR3 contains 14 residues. The CDR3 reads CASSIGQLNQPQHF. The CDR3 bases are TGTGCCAGTAGTATCGGACAGCTCAATCAGCCCCAGCATTTT.

This chain links TRBV11-2 with TRBJ2-2; 12 nucleotides agree with TRBD1. Germline V gene lookup returns CDR1 SGHAT and CDR2 FQNNGV. Germline trimming cut 5 bases from V and 8 bases from J; bases unmatched to any gene: 12. The CDR3 is 17 amino acids. The CDR3 region is CASSLRRDRGLQGELFF. CDR3 in DNA: TGTGCCAGCAGCCTGCGCCGGGACAGGGGGCTTCAGGGGGAGCTGTTTTTT.

The V and J genes are TRBV5-1 and TRBJ1-4, with TRBD1 as a possible D gene (5 bases). Trimming took off 0 bases at V and 10 bases at J, with 13 bases between the two ends. CDR3 size: 14 residues. Germline V gives CDR1 SGHRS, CDR2 YFSETQ. The CDR3 is CASSLGGGIGKLFF. The DNA for the CDR3 is TGCGCCAGCAGCTTGGGGGGGGGTATTGGAAAACTGTTTTTT.

This sequence joins TRBV6-1 and TRBJ2-1; D gene unclear. V was clipped by 1 base and J by 9 bases, with 10 bases between them. Germline values: CDR1 MNHNS, CDR2 SASEGT. This CDR3 has 13 amino acids. The CDR3 DNA is TGTGCCAGCAGTGAAGGGCGGTCCCGTGAGCAGTTCTTC. Amino acids: CASSEGRSREQFF.

The J gene is TRBJ2-2, the V gene TRBV5-1; TRBD1 agrees at 11 bases. The CDR3 contains 17 residues. The germline V gene encodes CDR1 SGHRS and CDR2 YFSETQ. Trimming at V came to 3 bases and at J to 4 bases, leaving 8 bases not matched to a gene. The CDR3 protein is CASSWGGQGASTGELFF. Here the CDR3 DNA reads TGCGCCAGCAGCTGGGGAGGACAGGGGGCAAGCACCGGGGAGCTGTTTTTT.

The chain employs TRBV9 and TRBJ2-3; 9 bases are a match to TRBD2. V shed 4 bases, J shed 7 bases, and the junction held 10 bases outside the gene matches. The CDR3 sequence is 15 residues long. Germline-derived CDR1 and CDR2 are SGDLS and YYNGEE. The CDR3 here is CASSPRGLAQNTQYF. The CDR3 nucleotides are TGTGCCAGCAGCCCGAGGGGACTAGCCCAGAATACGCAGTATTTT.

The J gene is TRBJ2-1, the V gene TRBV11-3, with a weak D call TRBD2 (5 bases). This CDR3 is 13 amino acids long. The germline V gene encodes CDR1 SGHNT and CDR2 YENEEA. The V end was cut by 3 bases, the J end by 7 bases, with 10 bases between. The CDR3 DNA reads TGTGCCAGCAGCTTCGGGTCGGGAAATGAGCAGTTCTTC. Translation gives CASSFGSGNEQFF.

This clone was picked up a small number of times. The chain carries TRBV4-3 and TRBJ2-2; tentatively, D is TRBD2 (5 bases). Between the trimmed V and J ends, which lost 5 bases and 2 bases, there was a span of 9 bases. Germline V lookup: CDR1 LGHNA, CDR2 YSLEER. CDR3 length: 14 residues. The CDR3, as DNA: TGCGCCAGCAGCGACGGACTTAACACCGGGGAGCTGTTTTTT. Amino acid sequence: CASSDGLNTGELFF.

The chain's CDR3 is CASSSEDSYEQYF. The CDR3 DNA sequence: TGTGCCAGTAGTTCCGAGGACAGCTACGAGCAGTACTTC. The gene calls are TRBV19 and TRBJ2-7, with TRBD1 as a possible D gene (6 bases). Per the germline V gene, CDR1 is LNHDA and CDR2 is SQIVND (reference sequence). The length of the CDR3 is 13 residues. With 5 bases removed from V and 3 bases from J, the gap between germline ends came to 11 bases. Together with reference TRBV19 and TRBJ2-7, the CDR3 gives the full variable domain: DGGITQSPKYLFRKEGQNVTLSCEQNLNHDAMYWYRQDPGQGLRLIYYSQIVNDFQKGDIAEGYSVSREKKESFPLTVTSAQKNPTAFYLCASSSEDSYEQYFGPGTRLTVT.